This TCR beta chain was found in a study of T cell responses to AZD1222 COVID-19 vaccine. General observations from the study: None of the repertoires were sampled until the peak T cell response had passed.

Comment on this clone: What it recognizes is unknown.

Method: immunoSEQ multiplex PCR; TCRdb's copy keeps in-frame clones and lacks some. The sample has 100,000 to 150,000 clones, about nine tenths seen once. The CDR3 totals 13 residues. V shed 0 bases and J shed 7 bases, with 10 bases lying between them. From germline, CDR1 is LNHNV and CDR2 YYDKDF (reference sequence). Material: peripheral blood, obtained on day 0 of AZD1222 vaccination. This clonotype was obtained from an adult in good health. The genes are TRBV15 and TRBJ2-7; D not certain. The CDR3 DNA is TGTGCCACCAGCAGAGAGTTCCCCGGGGAGCAGTACTTC. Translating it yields CATSREFPGEQYF.